The 20 T cell receptor beta chains in this list originate from one sample, sequenced in a study of T cell responses to AZD1222 COVID-19 vaccine. The data were produced by immunoSEQ multiplex PCR, yet TCRdb's version contains in-frame clones alone and is incomplete. The sample has over 150,000 clones, approximately 86% seen once. Sample: peripheral blood, taken on day 0 of AZD1222 vaccination. The receptors were sampled from an adult in good health.

The J gene is TRBJ1-1, the V gene TRBV4-1; tentatively, D is TRBD1 (5 bases). V lost 0 bases, J lost 4 bases, and 18 bases lay in between. CDR3 length: 17 residues. The germline gives CDR1 MGHRA, CDR2 YSYEKL. CDR3 amino acids: CASSQEVLSGGGTEAFF. CDR3 sequence (DNA): TGCGCCAGCAGCCAAGAGGTCCTCAGTGGGGGTGGCACTGAAGCTTTCTTT.

This chain joins TRBV4-1 and TRBJ2-1, with 9 bases lining up with TRBD2. Germline CDR1 and CDR2: MGHRA and YSYEKL. This CDR3 is built from 17 residues. The V and J ends lost 0 bases and 6 bases, in that order; junction bases with no gene match: 9. The CDR3: CASSQDSTSGRSNEQFF. CDR3 sequence (DNA): TGCGCCAGCAGCCAAGATTCGACTAGCGGAAGGAGCAATGAGCAGTTCTTC.

The V gene is TRBV30, the J gene TRBJ1-5; D not certain. V dropped 1 base and J dropped 4 bases, with 11 bases sitting between them. This CDR3 has 14 amino acids. Germline lookup yields CDR1 GTSNPN and CDR2 SVGIG (reference sequence). CDR3 sequence reads: CAWSAARKNQPQHF. As DNA, the CDR3 is TGTGCCTGGAGTGCGGCAAGGAAAAATCAGCCCCAGCATTTT.

The chain combines TRBV12-3 or TRBV12-4 with TRBJ2-7; D ambiguous. The CDR3 extends over 13 amino acids. Deletions cut 3 bases from V and 4 bases from J, with 10 bases between. CDR3 sequence reads: CASSFSRVYEQYF. CDR3 nucleotide sequence: TGTGCCAGCAGTTTTTCCCGGGTATACGAGCAGTACTTC.

The chain recombines TRBV5-1 with TRBJ2-4; 7 bases match TRBD1. This CDR3 has 14 residues. Germline V gene data show CDR1 as SGHRS and CDR2 as YFSETQ. V shed 7 bases and J 3 bases; nucleotides not matched to a gene: 7. This CDR3 is CASRYRDSKNIQYF. The CDR3 DNA reads as TGCGCCAGCCGCTACCGGGACAGCAAAAACATTCAGTACTTC.

V usage is TRBV9 and J usage is TRBJ1-6; D uncertain. Germline V gene lookup returns CDR1 SGDLS and CDR2 YYNGEE. V was pared by 4 bases and J by 8 bases, with 19 bases between. This CDR3 is 16 amino acids long. The CDR3 coding sequence is TGTGCCAGCAGCCTGAAGGCCTTCGGGCGCGATTCACCCCTCCACTTT. Protein product: CASSLKAFGRDSPLHF.

The rearrangement joins TRBV9 to TRBJ1-2, with 9 bases matching TRBD1. The CDR3 is 14 amino acids. The V segment lost 4 bases and the J segment 2 bases; nucleotides outside the gene matches: 3. Germline CDR1 reads SGDLS; CDR2 reads YYNGEE. The CDR3 sequence: CASSRTGANYGYTF. DNA for the CDR3: TGTGCCAGCAGCCGGACAGGGGCAAACTATGGCTACACCTTC.

This rearrangement joins TRBV3-1 (or the pseudogene TRBV3-2) to TRBJ2-7, with TRBD1 as a possible D gene (5 bases). The CDR3 is 15 residues long. Germline lookup yields CDR1 LGHDT and CDR2 YNNKEL (reference sequence). V lost 4 bases and J 8 bases, leaving 21 bases between the germline ends. The CDR3 protein is CASSRDSGQGRKQYF. The CDR3 DNA follows: TGTGCCAGCAGCCGAGACAGTGGTCAAGGCAGGAAGCAGTACTTC.

This chain links TRBV5-4 with TRBJ1-6; D gene unclear. Germline-derived CDR1 and CDR2 are SGHNT and YYREEE (reference sequence). Trimming left V 0 bases short and J 9 bases short, with 13 bases between. The CDR3 covers 15 residues. The CDR3 here is CASSLGRSQLSPLHF. CDR3 in DNA: TGTGCCAGCAGCTTGGGGCGGTCTCAGCTTTCACCCCTCCACTTT.

The chain couples TRBV5-4 to TRBJ1-4; unclear D gene. Germline loops: CDR1 SGHNT, CDR2 YYREEE (reference sequence). Trimming left V 2 bases short and J 1 base short, with 6 bases between. This CDR3 region has 14 residues. The CDR3 region has the DNA TGTGCCAGCAGCTTTCCGGGAACTAATGAAAAACTGTTTTTT. It is translated as CASSFPGTNEKLFF.

The genes are TRBV6-5 and TRBJ1-4; no definite D call. V lost 4 bases to trimming and J lost 7 bases, with 16 bases between them. Germline V CDR1 and CDR2: MNHEY, SVGAGI. This CDR3 is built from 15 residues. CDR3 sequence: CASSSVYLRGEKLFF. CDR3 DNA sequence: TGTGCCAGCAGTTCAGTGTATCTCCGCGGTGAAAAACTGTTTTTT.

The chain employs TRBV6-4 and TRBJ1-2; D perhaps matches TRBD1 (5 bases). The germline V gene encodes CDR1 MRHNA and CDR2 SNTAGT. The CDR3 runs 13 residues. Trimming cost V 6 bases and J 2 bases, with 10 bases left between them. CDR3 nucleotide sequence: TGTGCCAGCAGGGACACCTCAAACTATGGCTACACCTTC. It is translated as CASRDTSNYGYTF.

The genes are TRBV30 and TRBJ1-3; D gene uncertain. The CDR3 is 17 amino acids. Germline CDR1 GTSNPN, CDR2 SVGIG (reference sequence). V was pared by 0 bases and J by 2 bases, with 17 bases between. CDR3 in amino acids: CAWSVPGPGGPGNTIYF. In DNA, the CDR3 is TGTGCCTGGAGTGTACCGGGCCCCGGAGGGCCTGGAAACACCATATATTTT.

This chain uses TRBV19 with TRBJ1-5; no clear D. The length of the CDR3 is 15 residues. Germline values: CDR1 LNHDA, CDR2 SQIVND (reference sequence). Trimming left V 6 bases short and J 0 bases short, with 12 bases between. CDR3 sequence: CASRASGYSNQPQHF. CDR3 in DNA: TGTGCCAGTAGGGCAAGTGGTTATAGCAATCAGCCCCAGCATTTT.

The chain carries TRBV5-8 and TRBJ2-7; no clear D. The CDR3 totals 14 residues. The V end was cut by 0 bases, the J end by 1 base, with 8 bases between. From germline, CDR1 is SGHTS and CDR2 YDEGEE. This chain's CDR3 is CASSLGPGSYEQYF. In DNA, the CDR3 is TGTGCCAGCAGCTTGGGTCCCGGATCCTACGAGCAGTACTTC. Drawing the rest from reference TRBV5-8 and TRBJ2-7, the complete variable domain is EAGVTQSPTHLIKTRGQQATLRCSPISGHTSVYWYQQALGLGLQFLLWYDEGEERNRGNFPPRFSGRQFPNYSSELNVNALELEDSALYLCASSLGPGSYEQYFGPGTRLTVT.

The chain recombines TRBV4-1 with TRBJ2-7; D is unclear. V lost 0 bases, J lost 3 bases, and 12 bases lay in between. The CDR3 covers 15 residues. Germline V gives CDR1 MGHRA, CDR2 YSYEKL. The CDR3 reads CASSQEGTWGYEQYF. CDR3 bases: TGCGCCAGCAGCCAAGAGGGTACATGGGGCTACGAGCAGTACTTC.

For the CDR3, the DNA is TGTGCCAGCACGCAGGGAAACACCGGGGAGCTGTTTTTT. This encodes CASTQGNTGELFF. The rearrangement links TRBV5-6 to TRBJ2-2; possibly TRBD1 for D (5 bases). CDR1 SGHDT and CDR2 YYEEEE come from the germline V gene. With 6 bases removed from V and 2 bases from J, the gap between germline ends came to 8 bases. The CDR3 is 13 residues long.

There are a few counts of this clone. The V gene is TRBV5-8, the J gene TRBJ1-5; D uncertain. Germline CDR1 reads SGHTS; CDR2 reads YDEGEE. The V and J ends lost 0 bases and 4 bases respectively, with 14 bases between them. The CDR3 consists of 16 residues. The CDR3 nucleotides read TGTGCCAGCAGCTTGGGGGCCATGCGATGGAATCAGCCCCAGCATTTT. This codes for CASSLGAMRWNQPQHF.

The chain joins TRBV4-1 to TRBJ2-7; 9 positions agree with TRBD2. Trimming cost V 7 bases and J 2 bases; bases outside gene matches: 12. CDR1 and CDR2 from the germline V gene are MGHRA and YSYEKL. The CDR3 is 16 amino acids. The CDR3 sequence is CASNFPLAGETYEQYF. CDR3 bases: TGCGCCAGCAACTTCCCCTTAGCGGGAGAAACCTACGAGCAGTACTTC.

The chain has TRBV19 and TRBJ1-5; 7 bases match TRBD1. V shed 7 bases, J shed 4 bases, and the junction held 13 bases outside the gene matches. Germline V gives CDR1 LNHDA, CDR2 SQIVND (reference sequence). The CDR3 sequence is 16 residues long. This chain's CDR3 is CASTPWSGQQNQPQHF. For the CDR3, the DNA is TGTGCCAGTACCCCATGGTCGGGACAGCAAAATCAGCCCCAGCATTTT.